Detailed here is one T cell receptor beta chain. Its antigen specificity is not known. Base qualities are not recorded, but no much larger clone differs from it by a single base. Ficoll-Paque density gradient centrifugation was the method used to isolate PBMCs. The source of the sample is a study of T-cell memory formation after mild COVID-19 (dated by TCRdb to the early 2020s). Context from the whole study: Most TCR sequence clusters were specific to one of the two donors. In a couple of donors, T-cell clones that expanded and contracted after mild COVID-19 were followed by sequencing TCRalpha and TCRbeta repertoires longitudinally. The cohort was made up of two young adult volunteers, one female and one male, who were previously healthy. Overall study outcomes, separate from this receptor: Clones contracting from day 15 to 85 had balanced CD4/CD8 phenotypes, while a second wave expanding from day 15 to 37 was biased towards CD4+. The detection of some responding clones in pre-infection memory suggests that pre-existing cross-reactive memory T cells joined the SARS-CoV-2 response. The study covered only two mild cases, and larger cohorts including severe cases with pre-infection samples were considered necessary. SARS-CoV-2 specificity of the second-wave clones peaking on day 37 was not confirmed. Contracting CD4+ clones appeared mostly in the CM and EM memory subsets, whereas CD8+ clones were enriched in EMRA.

Counted from cysteine to phenylalanine, this CDR3 has 15 amino acids. CDR3 DNA is the only sequence kept; it has 45 bases, read in frame from the first base. V and J lose 4 bases and 5 bases, and a span of 17 bases separates them. CDR1 and CDR2 are drawn from the germline V gene: KGHSH, LQKENI. Reads for this sample came from an Illumina NovaSeq 6000. TCRalpha and TCRbeta cDNA libraries were built by 5'RACE with constant-segment primers, adding sample barcodes and unique molecular identifiers. Trizol reagent was used to extract RNA from every sample. The libraries were amplified in two PCR steps, and the second step added a second sample barcode and Illumina TruSeq adapters. The libraries were sequenced on an Illumina NovaSeq using 2 x 150 bp paired-end reads. The study's own analysis went as follows. Reads were demultiplexed and collapsed into UMI-guided consensus sequences with migec v1.2.7. Using mixcr v2.1.11, UMI consensuses were aligned to TRA and TRB V and J templates and then assembled into clonotypes. A clonotype was counted as expanded or contracted only when both edgeR and NoisET called the clonotype significant, with the noise models trained on biological replicates. For edgeR calls, the cutoffs were a false discovery rate-adjusted p below 0.01 and a log2 fold-change threshold of 1. PCA with hierarchical clustering of max-normalized trajectories of the 1000 most abundant clonotypes was used as exploratory dynamics analysis. The CD4 or CD8 phenotype of responding clones was assigned using the separately sequenced CD4+ and CD8+ repertoires. The raw public data were reprocessed by TCRdb itself: fastp quality trimming at Q25, MiXCR clonotype calling, in-frame beta chains only. Rows are unified per CDR3 protein, each entry keeping the most common DNA and genes. None of the V and J calls come from the authors' own analysis; TCRdb made them. The sample contains roughly 300,000 distinct CDR3 sequences, less than 9.5% of them found a single time. The top ten hold about 22% of the sample.

The clonotype comes from a man between 18 and 35 years old who had mild COVID-19 (a few samples of this study predate the infection). The sample titles of this study are shuffled in the database, so cell type and time point are left out; the donor was told from shared clones. What was sequenced was PBMCs or a T cell subset sorted from them (not recorded which). The rearrangement combines TRBV18 with TRBJ1-2; no D segment can be confidently identified. In nucleotides, the sequence is TGTGCCAGCTCACTAGGACCCGACAATAGATATGGCTACACCTTC. Translated, this is CASSLGPDNRYGYTF.